This T cell receptor (beta chain) stems from a study of spatial heterogeneity in lung cancer. Whole-study findings and limits: There were more appearances of ubiquitous expanded tumor TCRs in blood at resection than at follow-up.

The CDR3 extends over 15 amino acids. Trimming removed 10 bases at V and 1 base at J, with 17 bases between. In germline, CDR1 is SGHTA, CDR2 FQGNSA. This clonotype was counted ten times or more. Its antigen is undetermined. Indicated time point: sample taken at primary tumor resection. The study sequenced unsorted whole RNA from tumor, nontumor lung or frozen PBMC. The cohort: 70 to 75 early-stage, untreated non-small cell lung cancer patients. A single record per CDR3 protein comes from TCRdb applying MiXCR to the 5' RACE reads. The repertoire holds approximately 38,000 distinct CDR3 sequences, with 4.5% to 6% as singletons.

Sample: PBMCs, taken at surgery. The receptor was derived from a male donor with early-stage non-small cell lung cancer. The V call is TRBV7-2, the J call TRBJ2-1; D gene unclear. The chain's CDR3 is CATQSLSQSYNEQFF. In DNA, the CDR3 is TGTGCCACGCAGTCGTTAAGTCAGTCCTACAATGAGCAGTTCTTC.